One T cell receptor (beta chain) is described in this entry. This clone was seen only once. Its antigen target is currently unknown. The input lacks base qualities; no much larger clone sits a single base away. The sample originates from a study of cytomegalovirus exposure and HLA in healthy donors (dated by TCRdb to 2015 to 2018). Concerning the study at large: According to an earlier analysis of several hundred of the donors, about 190 million T cells yielded approximately 120 million unique TCR beta sequences and around 280 Gb of sequence data. All discovery cohort repertoires had been generated on a single sequencing platform. An early release that covered more than 550 HLA-typed donors contained 300 to 350 gigabases of sequencing data and 75 million to 100 million unique TCR sequences. Across around 400 genotyped donors of the cohort, an average of roughly 200,000 unique TCR beta nucleotide sequences per donor were sequenced, and roughly 20% of those sequences were non-productive. Using immunosequencing, the study profiled T cell repertoires from around 670 subjects and related those repertoires to cytomegalovirus serostatus. Of the roughly 390 genotyped donors, over 65% fell in the genetic ancestry cluster associated with self-reported Caucasian donors. The study was designed to test whether signatures of past pathogen exposure could be identified by cataloging public T cell receptors. To decide whether each TCR beta V gene segment behaved as functional or pseudogenic, an earlier analysis of over 500 of the donors relied on high-throughput TCR beta sequencing. The study combined high-throughput TCR immunosequencing, statistical association of individual TCRs with disease status, and machine learning to predict cytomegalovirus infection status. In the later analysis, no new phenotypic data were used to find candidate immune exposures; instead, reliance was placed on TCR beta sequences and their occurrence across donors. Genome-wide SNP genotypes for about 65% of the roughly 670 donors were used in a later genetic analysis, which treated that subset as a discovery cohort. The number of typed donors differed by locus: about 620-640 for A, B, C, DRB1 and DQB1; approximately 540 for DQA1; 606 for DPA1; and roughly 470 for DPB1. HLA typing covered class I and class II loci at four-digit resolution. Donor age, sex, ethnicity and CMV serostatus were compiled together with the repertoire data. About five DR-DQ haplotypes were treated as single units for association and clustering because of strong linkage in the cohort. A later analysis re-analyzed previously published TCR beta repertoires from 666 donors and added high-resolution HLA genotyping to study TCR occurrence patterns. In addition to the first cohort of roughly 670 subjects, a separate validation cohort of under 150 different subjects was used.

On the study overall, not on this receptor specifically: Presence/absence analyses assumed roughly uniform sequencing depth across donors, an assumption that may not hold. A total of roughly 160 TCR beta chains were listed by the study as associated with cytomegalovirus. Broadly in line with IMGT annotations, most TCR beta V segments showed up in productive rearrangements about 87% or about 30% of the time in an earlier analysis of several hundred of the donors. Some IMGT-functional V segments, including TRBV6-2 and TRBV6-3, could not be told apart with the 87-base-pair reads, so those segments were excluded. Most TCR sequences were observed very rarely across donors, whereas some public TCRs were present in many individuals. Specific HLA alleles were associated with 18,000 or so TCR beta sequences at a false discovery rate of 0.05 in a later analysis. The classifier was reported to diagnose cytomegalovirus status with high specificity and sensitivity in both the original cohort and the validation cohort. Because counts were too low, roughly 16 rarely observed V segments, including chromosome 9 orphons, were left out of the earlier analysis of approximately 500 of the donors. Strong co-occurrence of HLA alleles, especially DR and DQ, made assigning TCR associations to individual alleles difficult. The authors suggested that the approach could potentially be extended to other disease states and immunological phenotypes. Linkage disequilibrium might explain the correlated functional status among segregating V segments, but an unknown experimental factor could not be excluded. A later analysis found that most CMV-associated TCR beta chains appeared HLA-restricted, with HLA associations seemingly driven largely by CMV exposure. In vitro tests confirmed that a few of the cytomegalovirus-associated TCR beta chains recognize cytomegalovirus antigens. Only TCR beta chains were sequenced in this cohort, and the absence of alpha or paired-chain data limited detectable features. An association between a missense DCLRE1C variant and V-gene and J-gene trimming of TCR beta chains was found in a later genetic analysis and replicated in an independent cohort. Immune exposure information for the cohort was limited to CMV serostatus. A further reported finding was that TCR beta sequences accurately predicted the HLA-A and HLA-B alleles for most subjects in the first cohort. In a later analysis, the rate of TCR association differed among HLA loci, with DRB1 alleles having the most associated TCRs and HLA-C alleles having the fewest. Because HLA typing was missing for some donors at each locus, association tests included only the typed subset. The sequencing pipeline was judged likely to have produced a cluster of highly shared sequence variants as a technical artifact. A later analysis reported that several top co-occurrence clusters appeared linked to parvovirus B19, influenza, CMV and Epstein-Barr virus. Compared with the roughly 700-donor mean, donors in an Asian-associated ancestry cluster had fewer N-insertions in productive TCRs, according to a later genetic analysis. In a later analysis, HLA-associated TCR beta chains were found to be more clonally expanded and to have lower generation probabilities than equally common non-associated chains.

The germline V gene encodes CDR1 SNHLY and CDR2 FYNNEI. Relative to germline, V is 6 bases shorter and J is 7 bases shorter, with 15 bases between their ends. The CDR3 starts with the cysteine, ends with the phenylalanine, and has 13 residues. The read is trimmed to its CDR3 DNA, 39 bases read in frame from base 1. Library prep was done by the immunoSEQ multiplex PCR assay. The multiplex PCR relied on a mix of 60 forward primers for TCR Vbeta segments and 13 reverse primers for TCR Jbeta segments. A multiplex PCR assay on genomic DNA amplified the CDR3 region of rearranged TCR beta genes. The amplified TCR beta libraries were sequenced on the Illumina HiSeq System as 87-base-pair reads. Per the original workflow: Across the roughly 700 repertoires, a later analysis counted 60 million to 90 million unique TCR beta chains, approximately 12 million of which were shared by at least two donors. To remove PCR and sequencing errors, raw reads were error-corrected and collapsed into unique sequences using a nearest-neighbor algorithm that merged closely related sequences. CDR3 sequences were aligned to IMGT reference sequences to assign V, D and J gene segments. For a sequence to be retained, a match of at least six nucleotides to both a V gene segment and a J gene segment was required. A rearrangement was called productive if the CDR3 had no stop codons and remained in frame with V and J, and every other rearrangement was called non-productive. CDR3 was defined according to IMGT convention as the region running from the second conserved V-encoded cysteine to the conserved J-encoded phenylalanine. Sequences without an unambiguous match to a single V gene segment were excluded from the earlier analysis of a few hundred of the donors. An earlier analysis of 550 to 650 of the donors classified V segments as functional when productive rearrangements were above 56.7% and as segregating when the standard deviation between donors was above 5%. A statistical classification framework was built for diagnosing cytomegalovirus status from the catalog of TCR beta chain sequences. In a later analysis, V and J genes were assigned by comparing TCR nucleotide sequences against IMGT/GENE-DB human TR gene sequences. A later analysis assigned CDR3 sequences and most-parsimonious VDJ recombination scenarios with the TCRdist pipeline. In a later analysis, every TCR beta chain was defined by the combination of its CDR3 amino acid sequence and its V-gene family, and reads without a unique V-gene family were dropped. In a later analysis, around 600 highly shared, low-generation-probability nucleotide sequences were removed to address suspected cross-contamination and a sequencing artifact. In a later analysis, a clonal expansion index was calculated for each public chain from normalized within-repertoire ranks of inferred template counts. Generation probabilities in a later analysis came from a VDJ recombination model fitted to out-of-frame rearrangements, and those results were checked against IGoR. In a later analysis, TCR-TCR, TCR-HLA and TCR-CMV co-occurrence was scored with hypergeometric tests, and a repertoire-size bias correction was applied to TCR pairs. False discovery rates were estimated in a later analysis by permuting HLA or CMV assignments 20 times. In a later analysis, co-occurring TCRs were grouped using DBSCAN, with TCRdist sequence similarity added in when clustering inside HLA-allele-positive subsets. Repertoires with fewer than 30,000 or more than 120,000 public chains, plus five repertoires with anomalous nucleotide sharing, were excluded from co-occurrence clustering. Held by TCRdb, this immuneACCESS table contains in-frame sequences only and omits some clones. Under half of the omission traces to an unresolved V gene where checked; the cause of the rest is unknown. From that table come the V and J calls and clone size; the DNA was used to work out D and trimming. Counted in this sample were 150,000 to 200,000 clones; roughly three quarters of them appeared once. The top ten clones comprise around 2.3% of the sample.

The cohort was made up of around 720 healthy bone marrow donors. All cohort members were sampled while nominally healthy, although unrecorded immune exposures were likely present. The donor tested CMV seronegative and was one of the 352 seronegative cohort members. Every donor gave a peripheral blood sample, and the peripheral blood mononuclear cells from that sample were used for TCR beta sequencing. The Qiagen DNeasy Blood Extraction Kit was used to extract genomic DNA from the blood cell samples. The TCR sequence derives from a woman aged 45-65 years in good health and CMV-seronegative. Sample: PBMCs. The chain was built from TRBV2 and TRBJ1-1; TRBD1 might be the D gene, on 6 matching bases. The CDR3 loop reads CASSEYRDLEAFF. In nucleotide form, the sequence is TGTGCCAGCAGCGAATACAGGGACCTTGAAGCTTTCTTT.